This TCR beta chain was recorded in a study of OX40 agonist ivuxolimab in advanced cancers. Study-wide context: Ivuxolimab doses were 0.01, 0.1, 0.3, 1.5, 3 or 10 mg/kg every 2 weeks. Two cutaneous melanoma patients and one hepatocellular carcinoma patient, three in all, had partial responses.

TCRdb's table, derived via immunoSEQ multiplex PCR, lists solely in-frame clones and lacks some. The table records tens of thousands of clones, roughly 84% of them present only once. The CDR3 spans 15 residues. V was pared by 0 bases and J by 0 bases, with 6 bases between. Germline-derived CDR1 and CDR2 are SGHRS and YFSETQ. This chain uses TRBV5-1 with TRBJ2-2; tentatively, D is TRBD1 (6 bases). The source material was CD4+ or CD8+ T cells sorted from blood, sampled in a trial of the OX40 agonist ivuxolimab. This receptor was obtained from an adult with an advanced solid tumor such as melanoma, head and neck, liver or kidney cancer. The CDR3 coding sequence is TGCGCCAGCAGCTTGGACAGGGCGAACACCGGGGAGCTGTTTTTT. Translation: CASSLDRANTGELFF.